This T cell receptor (beta chain) came from a study of regulatory T cells in long-lasting Graves disease. Described time point: newly diagnosed GD, antithyroid drugs for less than 3 months. Construction of the TCR library relied on RNA isolated from PBMCs. This clonotype was detected many times. Its antigen remains unknown. CDR1 is SGHDT, CDR2 YYEEEE, per germline. With 0 bases removed from V and 3 bases from J, the gap between germline ends came to 7 bases. This CDR3 is 13 amino acids long. General study findings and limits: Persistent disease preferred TRBV28, TRBJ1-2 and TRBJ2-5; new disease, TRBV20-1 and TRBJ2-1. Thyroid tissue went unstudied; only peripheral blood was examined.

To make TCR beta libraries, researchers used iRepertoire HTBI primers and Arm-PCR of CDR3 regions. One entry per CDR3 protein results from TCRdb running MiXCR on the multiplex PCR reads. The sample lists 350,000 to 500,000 distinct CDR3 sequences; about 16% were seen once. These data were also filed under a second study, of T cells in Graves' hyperthyroidism and ophthalmopathy. This second study notes: Lactation, pregnancy, other autoimmune disease or uncontrolled infection excluded patients. Using the HTBI primer set, a first-round RT-PCR was run on the TCR CDR3.

The chain links TRBV5-6 to TRBJ2-7; perhaps TRBD1 as D (6 bases). The sequence came from a woman in her thirties with Graves disease. The specimen was peripheral blood mononuclear cells (PBMCs), collected at new diagnosis, from a patient treated with antithyroid drugs. The CDR3 nucleotides read TGTGCCAGCAGCTTGGGGGACAACTACGAGCAGTACTTC. Its protein product is CASSLGDNYEQYF.